These T cell receptor beta chains were read from a single sample in a study of neoadjuvant anti-PD-1 for oral cavity cancer. The repertoire was sequenced with immunoSEQ multiplex PCR; TCRdb's copy has only in-frame clones and lacks some. The table records several thousand clones, about four fifths of them present only once. The sequencing here drew on PBMCs, taken before nivolumab (anti-PD-1) treatment. The source is a person aged 35 to 85 with oral cavity squamous cell carcinoma. Both conserved end residues are part of each CDR3. D genes are given only for firm matches. Clone size, where shown, is once, few, many, or a class for clones that have expanded.

once . TRBJ1-3 TRBV2 TGTGCCAGCAGTGAAGGTTGGGGGGACTCTGGAAACACCATATATTTT CASSEGWGDSGNTIYF
large TRBD1 TRBJ1-2 TRBV2 TGTGCCAGCAGTCTCGGACAGGCGAGGCTCTATGGCTACACCTTC CASSLGQARLYGYTF
few TRBD1 TRBJ1-2 TRBV7-8 TGTGCCAGCAGCGACAGAACAGGGGGCGGCTACACCTTC CASSDRTGGGYTF
. . TRBJ2-7 TRBV18 TGTGCCAGCTCACCTCAGGTCTCCTACGAGCAGTACTTC CASSPQVSYEQYF
. . TRBJ2-7 TRBV7-9 TGTGCCGGGCAGGGCGGAGTCGATGGCGAGCAGTACTTC CAGQGGVDGEQYF
. . TRBJ2-2 TRBV7-2 TGTGCCAGCAGCTTAAGCCCAGTAGTCGGGGAGCTGTTTTTT CASSLSPVVGELFF
. . TRBJ2-5 TRBV7-6 TGTGCCAGCAGCTCCACTCCGGGCGGAGAGACCCAGTACTTC CASSSTPGGETQYF
. TRBD1 TRBJ1-5 TRBV19 TGTGCCAGCTCGGGGGGGACAGGGAATCAGCCCCAGCATTTT CASSGGTGNQPQHF
. . TRBJ2-7 TRBV7-9 TGTGCCAGCAGCTTAGGGTACAGGGAATACGAGCAGTACTTC CASSLGYREYEQYF
. TRBD1 TRBJ2-1 TRBV9 TGTGCCAGCAGCGTCAATGCCGGGACAGAGTACAATGAGCAGTTCTTC CASSVNAGTEYNEQFF
few TRBD1 TRBJ1-2 TRBV6-5 TGTGCCAGCAGTTACACCGGGACAGCGTCTAACTATGGCTACACCTTC CASSYTGTASNYGYTF
few TRBD1 TRBJ1-1 TRBV4-2 TGTGCCAGCAGCCTCGGGACAGGGTGGGGCACTGAAGCTTTCTTT CASSLGTGWGTEAFF
. . TRBJ1-1 TRBV19 TGTGCCAGTAGTATTCCCCAGAACACTGAAGCTTTCTTT CASSIPQNTEAFF
. . TRBJ1-1 TRBV7-9 TGTGCCAGCAGCTTAGAGGGGAACACTGAAGCTTTCTTT CASSLEGNTEAFF
. TRBD1 TRBJ2-7 TRBV6-1 TGTGCCAGCCAGGGGACAGGGACGGGCGAGCAGTACTTC CASQGTGTGEQYF
. TRBD1 TRBJ2-7 TRBV4-1 TGCGCCAGCAGCTACCCCGGGACAGGGTCCTACGAGCAGTACTTC CASSYPGTGSYEQYF
few . TRBJ1-2 TRBV5-1 TGCGCCAGCAGCCTGGGGGTGGCCGGGGATGGCTACACCTTC CASSLGVAGDGYTF
. . TRBJ2-7 TRBV28 TGTGCCAGTTTATCGACTGATAACTACGAGCAGTACTTC CASLSTDNYEQYF
. TRBD2 TRBJ2-5 TRBV9 TGTGCCAGCAGCGTAGGGTCGGGGGGGGCCAGTGAGACCCAGTACTTC CASSVGSGGASETQYF
. . TRBJ2-1 TRBV4-1 TGCGCCAGCAGCCAAGATAATCGGCAGCAGTTCTTC CASSQDNRQQFF
. . TRBJ1-2 TRBV30 TGTGCCTGGAGTGTAGCTTTACAGAACAACTATGGCTACACCTTC CAWSVALQNNYGYTF
. TRBD1 TRBJ1-1 TRBV5-6 TGTGCCAGCAGTCACGGGGGGACAGGGAGGCAACCACAGGCGGAAGCTTTCTTT CASSHGGTGRQPQAEAFF
. TRBD1 TRBJ1-1 TRBV6-6 TGTGCCGCACAAGGCTCACAGGGGGCACACACTGAAGCTTTCTTT CAAQGSQGAHTEAFF
. . TRBJ1-2 TRBV28 TGTGCCAGCAGGGGCTATGGCTACACCTTC CASRGYGYTF
. . TRBJ1-6 TRBV19 TGTGCCAGTAGTATAGCAGTGGGAACAGCGAGTGCACCCCTCCACTTT CASSIAVGTASAPLHF
. TRBD1 TRBJ1-4 TRBV5-6 TGTGCCAGCAGCTGGGACAGGGGCGAAAAACTGTTTTTT CASSWDRGEKLFF
. . TRBJ2-3 TRBV29-1 TGCAGCGTCTACCCCTGGACCCCCACAGATACGCAGTATTTT CSVYPWTPTDTQYF
. . TRBJ2-3 TRBV2 TGTGCCAGCAGTGCGGGGGACCTGGGGACAGATACGCAGTATTTT CASSAGDLGTDTQYF
. TRBD1 TRBJ2-5 TRBV5-4 TGTGCCAGCAGCAGCCCGGACAGGCACCAAGAGACCCAGTACTTC CASSSPDRHQETQYF
few TRBD2 TRBJ2-2 TRBV7-6 TGTGCCAGCAGCCATAAAAGCGGGGTGACCGGGGAGCTGTTTTTT CASSHKSGVTGELFF
. . TRBJ2-3 TRBV9 TGTGCCAGCAGCGTAGGGAGGGGGGCAGATACGCAGTATTTT CASSVGRGADTQYF
. . TRBJ2-5 TRBV19 TGTGCCAGTAGTAGAACCTCCTCAGGGGTAGGAGAGACCCAGTACTTC CASSRTSSGVGETQYF
. TRBD2 TRBJ2-3 TRBV10-1 TGCGCCAGCAGTGTCGAAGCGGGGAGAACTAGCACAGATACGCAGTATTTT CASSVEAGRTSTDTQYF
few . TRBJ2-7 TRBV5-4 TGTGCCAGCAGCCAGACGGGTTCCTACGAGCAGTACTTC CASSQTGSYEQYF
once . TRBJ2-2 TRBV6-1 TGTGCCAGCAGCCCGGTGGGGGACACCGGGGAGCTGTTTTTT CASSPVGDTGELFF
. TRBD1 TRBJ2-7 TRBV2 TGTGCCAGCAGTGATAGGGGCAGGGGGCGTAATTACGAGCAGTACTTC CASSDRGRGRNYEQYF
once . TRBJ1-1 TRBV10-2 TGCGCCAGCAGTGATGATTGGTGGGGGCAGGCTGAAGCTTTCTTT CASSDDWWGQAEAFF
. . TRBJ2-4 TRBV5-6 TGTGCCAGCAGCTTGGAACCGGGACATAACTTTCGATTC CASSLEPGHNFRF
. . TRBJ1-2 TRBV5-1 TGCGCCAGCAGCTTGGGAGGCCAGCAGGGCTACACCTTC CASSLGGQQGYTF
. . TRBJ1-5 TRBV19 TGTGCCAGTAGTACCCGGATTGGGCCCCAGCATTTT CASSTRIGPQHF
few TRBD2 TRBJ2-1 TRBV7-6 TGTGCCAGCAGCGACCTCCAAACTAGCGGGGGAGGCAATGAGCAGTTCTTC CASSDLQTSGGGNEQFF
. . TRBJ1-6 TRBV25-1 TGTGCCAGCGGGGACGACCTAAGCCCCTATAATTCACCCCTCCACTTT CASGDDLSPYNSPLHF
. TRBD1 TRBJ1-4 TRBV28 TGTGCCAGCAGTCCCCATCTCAGGGACAGAAATGAAAAACTGTTTTTT CASSPHLRDRNEKLFF
. . TRBJ2-6 TRBV29-1 TGCAGCGTTGAGGGAGGGACAAAAGACAACGTCCTGACTTTC CSVEGGTKDNVLTF
few TRBD1 TRBJ2-5 TRBV10-3 TGTGCCATCAGTGGGGGGACAGGAGGAGAGACCCAGTACTTC CAISGGTGGETQYF
. . TRBJ1-4 TRBV7-9 TGTGCCAGCAGTCCAGCGCTGGTCGGTGAAAAACTGTTTTTT CASSPALVGEKLFF
. . TRBJ1-1 TRBV18 TGTGCCAGCTCACCCTCCGGGCACACTGAAGCTTTCTTT CASSPSGHTEAFF
. TRBD1 TRBJ2-7 TRBV6-6 TGTGCCAGCAGTTCCGGACAGGACTCCTACGAGCAGTACTTC CASSSGQDSYEQYF
. TRBD1 TRBJ2-2 TRBV7-2 TGTGCCAGCAGCTACAGGAAGGGGGACAGAACCGGGGAGCTGTTTTTT CASSYRKGDRTGELFF
few . TRBJ1-3 TRBV5-1 TGCGCCAGCAGACCGCTGATCTCTGGAAACACCATATATTTT CASRPLISGNTIYF
. . TRBJ1-5 TRBV19 TGTGCCAGTATGGGACATAGCAATCAGCCCCAGCATTTT CASMGHSNQPQHF
. TRBD1 TRBJ2-7 TRBV18 TGTGCCAGCTCACCAACCGAGGGGGCCAACTACTACGAGCAGTACTTC CASSPTEGANYYEQYF
. . TRBJ2-6 TRBV2 TGTGCCAGCACAGGGCTGAACTCTGGGGCCAACGTCCTGACTTTC CASTGLNSGANVLTF
. . TRBJ2-3 TRBV7-2 TGTGCCAGCAGCCGGGTGAGGGCTAGCACAGATACGCAGTATTTT CASSRVRASTDTQYF
. . TRBJ2-3 TRBV11-2 TGTGCCAGCAGCCCCCAGACAGATACGCAGTATTTT CASSPQTDTQYF
. TRBD1 TRBJ2-5 TRBV7-9 TGTGCCAGCAGCTTTCGACAGGGGGCATCTGAGACCCAGTACTTC CASSFRQGASETQYF
. TRBD2 TRBJ2-7 TRBV15 TGTGCCACCAGCAGATTCGGGACTAGTGACTACGAGCAGTACTTC CATSRFGTSDYEQYF
. . TRBJ1-5 TRBV7-9 TGTGCCAGCAGCCCAGACGGGAATCAGCCCCAGCATTTT CASSPDGNQPQHF